The present TCR beta chain was sequenced within a study of T cell clonality in common variable immunodeficiency. CVID subjects were neither ill nor on immunomodulatory or immunosuppressive medication at sampling. Heparinized whole blood, roughly 4.5 to 9 ml, came from each donor. In germline, CDR1 is SEHNR, CDR2 FQNEAQ (reference sequence). The CDR3 has 14 amino acids. Trimming took 5 bases from V and 2 from J, leaving 12 bases between them. Study results and caveats: Common variable immunodeficiency TCR beta sequences reportedly had fewer deletions and N-nucleotide insertions. CVID subjects showed higher TCRbeta clonality than healthy controls.

This table comes from immunoSEQ multiplex PCR, and its TCRdb copy is limited to in-frame clones, with some not included. The repertoire shows fewer than 8,500 clones; the top ten hold approximately 3.7%. About this clone itself: No antigen is known for it. Sequencing ends 3 residues short of the CDR3 end; the germline J gene provides the rest.

Sequencing input: peripheral blood mononuclear cells. The source is a human donor with common variable immunodeficiency. The V call is TRBV7-9, the J call TRBJ1-1, with D possibly being TRBD1 (6 bases). CDR3 DNA, as far as it was read: TGTGCCAGCAGCATTCAGACAGGAAACACTGAA. Protein: CASSIQTGNTE. The whole CDR3 protein is CASSIQTGNTEAFF.